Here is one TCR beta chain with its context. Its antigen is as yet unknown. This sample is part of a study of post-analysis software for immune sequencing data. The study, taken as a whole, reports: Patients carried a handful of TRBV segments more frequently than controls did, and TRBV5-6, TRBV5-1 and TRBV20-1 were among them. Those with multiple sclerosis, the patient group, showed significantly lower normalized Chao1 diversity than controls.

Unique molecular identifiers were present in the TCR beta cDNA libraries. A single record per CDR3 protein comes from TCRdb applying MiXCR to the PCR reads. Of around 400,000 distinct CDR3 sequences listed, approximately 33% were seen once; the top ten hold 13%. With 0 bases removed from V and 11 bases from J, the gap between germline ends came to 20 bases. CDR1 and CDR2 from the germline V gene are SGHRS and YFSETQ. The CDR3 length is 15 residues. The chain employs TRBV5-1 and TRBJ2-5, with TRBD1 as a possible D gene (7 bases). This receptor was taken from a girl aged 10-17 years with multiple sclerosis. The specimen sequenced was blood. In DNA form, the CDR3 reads TGCGCCAGCAGCTTGGGGGGCAGGGGGGAAAACGTTCAGTACTTC. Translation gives CASSLGGRGENVQYF.